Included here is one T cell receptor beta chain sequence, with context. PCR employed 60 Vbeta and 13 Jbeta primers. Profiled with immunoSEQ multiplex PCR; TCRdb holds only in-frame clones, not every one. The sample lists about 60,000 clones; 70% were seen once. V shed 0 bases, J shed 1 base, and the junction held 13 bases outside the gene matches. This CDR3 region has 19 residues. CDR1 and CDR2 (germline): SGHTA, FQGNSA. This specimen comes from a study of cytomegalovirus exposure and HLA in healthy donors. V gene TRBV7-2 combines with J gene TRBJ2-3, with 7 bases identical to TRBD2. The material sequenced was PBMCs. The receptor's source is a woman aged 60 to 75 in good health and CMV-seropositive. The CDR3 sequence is CASSLAGMVYRGGTDTQYF. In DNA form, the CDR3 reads TGTGCCAGCAGCTTAGCGGGTATGGTCTACCGGGGGGGCACAGATACGCAGTATTTT.